This entry features one T cell receptor beta chain sequence. Its antigen is currently unknown. The sample belongs to a study of T-cell reconstitution after alpha-beta-depleted transplantation in children. Study outcomes and limitations: When one year had passed after transplant, most T-cell counts and diversity came from newly produced T cells.

Unique molecular identifiers featured in how the TCRbeta library was prepared. Each CDR3 protein is one row after TCRdb ran MiXCR on the PCR reads. The sample shows around 960,000 distinct CDR3 sequences, roughly 29% of them seen only once. The CDR3 sequence is 12 residues long. The V gene's germline CDR1 is SGHVS and CDR2 FQNEAQ. V lost 4 bases and J 7 bases, leaving 5 bases between the germline ends. The clonotype was recovered from a boy under three years old who had a stem cell transplant for SCID, so the T cells may come from the graft donor. Source: PBMCs, mostly from graft donor cells, taken 360 days after TCRalphabeta/CD19-depleted stem cell transplant. The J gene is TRBJ1-6, the V gene TRBV7-8; D gene uncertain. This chain's CDR3 is CASSSVNSPLHF. The CDR3 DNA reads as TGTGCCAGCAGCTCTGTAAATTCACCCCTCCACTTT.